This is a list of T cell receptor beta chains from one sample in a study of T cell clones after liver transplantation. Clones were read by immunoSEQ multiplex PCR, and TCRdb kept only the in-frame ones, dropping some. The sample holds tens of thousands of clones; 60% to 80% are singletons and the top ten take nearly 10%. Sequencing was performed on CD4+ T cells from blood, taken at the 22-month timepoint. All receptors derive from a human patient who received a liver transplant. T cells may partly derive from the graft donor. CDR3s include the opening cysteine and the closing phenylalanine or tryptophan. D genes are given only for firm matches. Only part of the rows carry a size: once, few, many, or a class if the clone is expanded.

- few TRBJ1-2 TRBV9 TGTGCCAGCAGTTCCGTGAGAAACTATGGCTACACCTTC CASSSVRNYGYTF
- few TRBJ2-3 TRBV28 TGTGCCAGCAGTTTGCGGGGTGCAGATACGCAGTATTTT CASSLRGADTQYF
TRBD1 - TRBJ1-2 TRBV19 TGTGCCAGTAGCCTAACAGGGGGCAGCATTAACTATGGCTACACCTTC CASSLTGGSINYGYTF
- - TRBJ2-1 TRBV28 TGTGCCAGCAGTTTTGTGGCCAGCACGGACCCAGTGGGCAATGAGCAGTTCTTC CASSFVASTDPVGNEQFF
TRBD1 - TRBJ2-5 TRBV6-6 TGTGCCAGCAGTCCGACAGGGTTTTTAGAGACCCAGTACTTC CASSPTGFLETQYF
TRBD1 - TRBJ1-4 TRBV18 TGTGCCAGCTCACCCGGCAGGGGGCGTCCTCTTAATGAAAAACTGTTTTTT CASSPGRGRPLNEKLFF
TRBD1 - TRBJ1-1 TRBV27 TGTGCCAGCAGTCGTCAGGGGGCGACCACTGAAGCTTTCTTT CASSRQGATTEAFF
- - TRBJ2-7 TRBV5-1 TGCGCCAGCAGCTTGAGTGCAGGGCGGGGCGAGCAGTACTTC CASSLSAGRGEQYF
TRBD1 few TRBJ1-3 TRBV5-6 TGTGCCAGCAGCCCAACAGGGGGCACTGGAAACACCATATATTTT CASSPTGGTGNTIYF
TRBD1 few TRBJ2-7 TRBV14 TGTGCCAGCAGTAGGGGGCTCGACGAGCAGTACTTC CASSRGLDEQYF
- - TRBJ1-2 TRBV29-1 TGCAGCGTTGAAGATCGGACCCAGGGACTGAGGGACTATGGCTACACCTTC CSVEDRTQGLRDYGYTF
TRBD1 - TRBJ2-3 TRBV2 TGTGCCAGCAGTTCGGACAGGGGGCATGTAGATACGCAGTATTTT CASSSDRGHVDTQYF
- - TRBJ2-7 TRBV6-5 TGTGCCAGCAGTCAGCGTAACAACTACGAGCAGTACTTC CASSQRNNYEQYF
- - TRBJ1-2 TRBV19 TGTGCCAGTAGTGTGGACAGAGTTACCGGCTACACCTTC CASSVDRVTGYTF
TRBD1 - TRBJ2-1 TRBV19 TGTGCCAGTCGCCGGGACAGGGACTTCAATGAGCAGTTCTTC CASRRDRDFNEQFF
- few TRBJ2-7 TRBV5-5 TGTGCCAGCAGCCCACTTCCGATACTACCAGGGGAGCAGTACTTC CASSPLPILPGEQYF
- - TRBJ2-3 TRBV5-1 TGCGCCAGCACTCTAGAGGGAAACACAGATACGCAGTATTTT CASTLEGNTDTQYF
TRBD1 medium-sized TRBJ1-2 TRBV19 TGTGCCAGTAGTAAACAGGGGAGCTATGGCTACACCTTC CASSKQGSYGYTF